This TCR beta chain came from a study of shared clonotypes between healthy human individuals. Generated by immunoSEQ multiplex PCR, the TCRdb table keeps only in-frame clones and is missing some. Here the sample spans about 2,500,000 clones, over 85% being singletons. CDR1 and CDR2 (germline): SGHNT, YYREEE (reference sequence). Losses at the gene ends were 4 bases for V and 5 bases for J; bases not matched to a gene: 8. This CDR3 is built from 16 residues. In the case of this clone: The same CDR3 also results from other DNA sequences found in this sample.

The rearrangement links TRBV5-4 to TRBJ2-1; the match to TRBD2 covers 11 bases. Sequencing was carried out using naive CD4+ T cells sorted from blood. Subset noted: CD45RA+ positively selected. The clonotype was recovered from a man aged 18 to 35 in good health. CDR3 residues: CASSLGLAGVNNEQFF. The CDR3 DNA is TGTGCCAGCAGCCTCGGACTAGCGGGTGTCAACAATGAGCAGTTCTTC.